This T cell receptor beta chain came from a study of T cell changes during pregnancy in multiple sclerosis. CDR1 is SEHNR, CDR2 FQNEAQ, per germline (reference sequence). The ends were cut back, 2 bases at V and 8 bases at J, with 12 bases in the middle. The CDR3 consists of 13 residues. The count of this clone is one. The data were produced by immunoSEQ multiplex PCR, yet TCRdb's version contains in-frame clones alone and is incomplete. This sample yields more than 90,000 clones, of which about 90% are seen a single time; around 3.2% belongs to the top ten. The chain joins TRBV7-9 to TRBJ1-2; D gene ambiguous. This receptor was identified in a female donor with multiple sclerosis, enrolled in a pregnancy study. The starting material was peripheral blood, obtained in the second trimester of pregnancy. The CDR3 DNA reads as TGTGCCAGCAGCTTATACACGGCGGAGGGCTACACCTTC. Its translation: CASSLYTAEGYTF. Together with reference TRBV7-9 and TRBJ1-2, the CDR3 gives the full variable domain: DTGVSQNPRHKITKRGQNVTFRCDPISEHNRLYWYRQTLGQGPEFLTYFQNEAQLEKSRLLSDRFSAERPKGSFSTLEIQRTEQGDSAMYLCASSLYTAEGYTFGSGTRLTVV.